This T cell receptor (beta chain) was identified during a study of cytomegalovirus exposure and HLA in healthy donors. About this clone itself: Its antigen is unidentified.

Researchers ran the PCR with 60 Vbeta and 13 Jbeta primers. Repertoires were generated with immunoSEQ multiplex PCR, while TCRdb's copy carries only in-frame clones and drops some. The sample shows 150,000 to 200,000 clones, around 84% of them seen only once. Trimming left V 4 bases short and J 2 bases short, with 15 bases between. Germline V CDR1 and CDR2: LNHDA, SQIVND (reference sequence). This CDR3 is 16 amino acids long. Broader study findings: Confirmation in vitro established that a few CMV-associated chains were specific for CMV antigens. The study designated over 150 TCR beta chains cytomegalovirus-associated. For most TCR beta V segments, an earlier analysis put the productive rate at about 87% or about 30% of the time.

The sample was PBMCs. The rearrangement uses TRBV19 and TRBJ1-5; D is possibly TRBD1 (6 bases). The source is a boy aged 2 to 9 in good health and CMV-seronegative. The CDR3 protein is CASSRTGTLGNQPQHF. For the CDR3, the DNA is TGTGCCAGTAGTAGAACCGGGACACTCGGCAATCAGCCCCAGCATTTT.